This T cell receptor (beta chain) was observed in a study of graft-versus-host responses after intestinal transplantation. Study in general: Grafts that recipients had were multivisceral, liver-intestinal, or isolated intestinal transplants. Each patient got anti-thymocyte globulin induction, then tacrolimus and steroids for roughly 3 years.

This CDR3 has 16 amino acids. V trimming: 5 bases; J trimming: 2 bases; junction bases outside the gene matches: 12. Germline CDR1 reads SGHRS; CDR2 reads YFSETQ. Libraries were prepared by immunoSEQ multiplex PCR; TCRdb keeps only in-frame clonotypes and omits some of them. This table has 90,000 to 95,000 clones, more than 85% appearing once. As to this clone: Its matching antigen is unknown.

The rearrangement links TRBV5-1 to TRBJ2-7; 8 bases are shared with TRBD1. The TCR was taken from a human donor who received an intestinal transplant. The material was unstimulated CD8+ T cells sorted from spleen or lymph node cells, obtained before intestinal transplant. The CDR3 loop is CASSGNGQGRPYEQYF. The CDR3 nucleotides read TGCGCCAGCAGTGGTAATGGACAGGGAAGACCCTACGAGCAGTACTTC.